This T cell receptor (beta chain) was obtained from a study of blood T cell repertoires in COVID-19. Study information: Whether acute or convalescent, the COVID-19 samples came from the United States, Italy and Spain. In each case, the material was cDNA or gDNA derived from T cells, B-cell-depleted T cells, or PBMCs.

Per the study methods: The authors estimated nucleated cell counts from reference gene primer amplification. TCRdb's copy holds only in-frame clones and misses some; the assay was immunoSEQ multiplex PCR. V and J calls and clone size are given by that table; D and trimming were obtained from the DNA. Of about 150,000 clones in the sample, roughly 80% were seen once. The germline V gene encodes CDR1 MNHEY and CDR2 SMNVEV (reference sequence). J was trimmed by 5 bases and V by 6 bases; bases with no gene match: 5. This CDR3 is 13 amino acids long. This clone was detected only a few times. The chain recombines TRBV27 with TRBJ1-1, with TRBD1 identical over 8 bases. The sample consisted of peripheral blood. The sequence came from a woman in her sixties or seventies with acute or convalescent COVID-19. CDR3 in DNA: TGTGCCAGCAGGGGGACAGGCTCGACTGAAGCTTTCTTT. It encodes CASRGTGSTEAFF.